One sample yielded the 18 T cell receptor beta chains listed below, sequenced in a study of T cell repertoires in cytomegalovirus infection. TCRdb re-analysed the reads in MiXCR, keeping a single row per CDR3 protein. The table lists about 740,000 distinct CDR3 sequences, around a third of them singletons. Their antigens are not known. Specimen: cultured PBMCs, collected from culture after CMV antigen stimulation. The receptors derive from a human donor in good health (CMV status not recorded). Some clones in this sample may be carry-over from other donors' samples.

Note on this clonotype: At one end the junction does not follow the germline gene, possibly because of a read error. This chain joins TRBV6-1 and TRBJ1-1; D may be TRBD1 (6 bases). Per germline, CDR1 MNHNS and CDR2 SASEGT. This CDR3 spans 17 amino acids. The CDR3 region is CASSEGGPLWRNTEAFF. The CDR3, as DNA: TGTGCCAGCAGCGAAGGGGGACCCTTGTGGCGGAACACTGAAGCTTTCTTT.

J is TRBJ2-7 and V is TRBV5-5, with 7 bases matching TRBD1. V lost 4 bases, J lost 0 bases, and 10 bases stayed unmatched. CDR3 size: 16 residues. Germline values: CDR1 SGHKS, CDR2 YYEKEE (reference sequence). The CDR3 nucleotides are TGTGCCAGCAGCATAAGGACAGGATTCCACTCCTACGAGCAGTACTTC. Residues: CASSIRTGFHSYEQYF.

Ten or more counts support this clonotype. The chain has TRBV7-8 and TRBJ1-5, with D hard to call. The V end lost 5 bases, the J end lost 0 bases, and 17 bases lay between the germline ends. The CDR3 loop spans 17 amino acids. Germline CDR1 reads SGHVS; CDR2 reads FQNEAQ. The DNA of the CDR3 is TGTGCCAGCAGCCGTTCCAGCAGGAGCCTTAGCAATCAGCCCCAGCATTTT. It encodes CASSRSSRSLSNQPQHF.

This chain links TRBV12-5 with TRBJ2-1; D is unclear. The CDR3 is 12 amino acids. CDR1 is LGHNT and CDR2 is FRNRAP in the germline V gene. Trimming took off 2 bases at V and 6 bases at J, with 5 bases between the two ends. CDR3 DNA: TGTGCTAGTGGTTTGATCTCCAATGAGCAGTTCTTC. Its translation: CASGLISNEQFF. Using reference TRBV12-5 and TRBJ2-1 for the parts outside the CDR3, the full variable domain is DARVTQTPRHKVTEMGQEVTMRCQPILGHNTVFWYRQTMMQGLELLAYFRNRAPLDDSGMPKDRFSAEMPDATLATLKIQPSEPRDSAVYFCASGLISNEQFFGPGTRLTVL.

The chain recombines TRBV2 with TRBJ2-4; D is uncertain. V was trimmed by 7 bases and J by 0 bases, leaving 7 bases between them. The CDR3 totals 13 residues. The germline CDR1 and CDR2 sequences are SNHLY and FYNNEI. The CDR3, as DNA: TGTGCCAGCATGGCTCGAGCCAAAAACATTCAGTACTTC. Amino acid sequence: CASMARAKNIQYF.

Ten or more counts support this clonotype. V gene TRBV7-2 combines with J gene TRBJ1-2; TRBD1 matches 8 bases. This CDR3 has 14 amino acids. Unmatched junction bases numbered 6, after V lost 3 bases and J lost 6 bases. Germline assignment: CDR1 SGHTA and CDR2 FQGNSA. The CDR3 sequence: CASSFRDRIDGYTF. For the CDR3, the DNA is TGTGCCAGCAGCTTCCGGGACAGGATCGATGGCTACACCTTC.

The gene calls are TRBV6-1 and TRBJ2-7; 10 bases map to TRBD2. Germline values: CDR1 MNHNS, CDR2 SASEGT. There are 17 residues in the CDR3. Germline trimming cut 7 bases from V and 5 bases from J; bases unmatched to any gene: 17. The CDR3 DNA sequence: TGTGCCAGCACCTTAAGATGGACAGCGGGAGGGATCCACGAGCAGTACTTC. Residues: CASTLRWTAGGIHEQYF.

This clonotype was recorded many times. V and J are TRBV7-8 and TRBJ1-2; 7 bases line up with TRBD1. The CDR3 has 16 residues. Trimming at V came to 8 bases and at J to 5 bases, leaving 17 bases not matched to a gene. CDR1 and CDR2 (germline): SGHVS, FQNEAQ. CDR3 sequence (DNA): TGTGCCAGCGCTACGGGGAAGGGACAGTTGCCATATGGCTACACCTTC. It translates to CASATGKGQLPYGYTF.

This chain uses TRBV15 with TRBJ1-3, with TRBD1 matching 9 bases. This CDR3 region has 15 residues. The V gene end was trimmed by 5 bases and the J gene end by 2 bases; junction bases not matched to a gene: 4. Germline-derived CDR1 and CDR2 are LNHNV and YYDKDF (reference sequence). CDR3 sequence reads: CATSGWTGAGNTIYF. In DNA form, the CDR3 reads TGTGCCACCAGCGGATGGACAGGGGCTGGAAACACCATATATTTT.

There are a few counts of this clonotype. This chain links TRBV28 with TRBJ1-2; maybe TRBD1 (6 bases). The germline V gene has CDR1 MDHEN and CDR2 SYDVKM. The CDR3 extends over 15 amino acids. Trimming cost V 8 bases and J 2 bases, with 18 bases left between them. The CDR3, as DNA: TGTGCCAGCGTGCCCGGGGGCAGAGAGAACTATGGCTACACCTTC. Its translation is CASVPGGRENYGYTF.

This chain links TRBV7-6 with TRBJ2-2; no reliable D call. The CDR3 runs 15 residues. The V and J ends lost 8 bases and 8 bases respectively, with 21 bases between them. CDR1 and CDR2 (germline): SGHVS, FNYEAQ. CDR3 DNA sequence: TGTGCCAGCGCCGACCGGGCCAGACCTTATGGGGAGCTGTTTTTT. Translating it yields CASADRARPYGELFF.

The gene calls are TRBV18 and TRBJ2-1; D ambiguous. Germline CDR1 is KGHSH and CDR2 is LQKENI. Trimming stripped 2 bases from V and 7 bases from J, with 15 bases between. The CDR3 is 15 amino acids. DNA of the CDR3: TGTGCCAGCTCACCATACCCCGAAAGCCCGAATGAGCAGTTCTTC. Translated, it gives CASSPYPESPNEQFF.

CDR3 sequence: CASSYRQGALSGANVLTF. The DNA of the CDR3 is TGTGCCAGCAGCTATAGACAGGGGGCCCTCTCTGGGGCCAACGTCCTGACTTTC. This sequence joins TRBV7-8 and TRBJ2-6, with 10 bases matching TRBD1. Germline V gene lookup returns CDR1 SGHVS and CDR2 FQNEAQ. The trim removed 4 bases at V and 0 bases at J, leaving 6 bases unmatched. This CDR3 contains 18 residues.

V and J are TRBV5-1 and TRBJ1-4; D not resolved. Germline CDR1 is SGHRS and CDR2 is YFSETQ. V was trimmed by 2 bases and J by 0 bases, leaving 8 bases between them. This CDR3 region has 15 residues. The CDR3 loop reads CASSFGDATNEKLFF. The DNA of the CDR3 is TGCGCCAGCAGCTTTGGGGATGCAACTAATGAAAAACTGTTTTTT.

The V and J genes are TRBV2 and TRBJ1-1; D call uncertain. The germline V gene has CDR1 SNHLY and CDR2 FYNNEI. Trimming took off 5 bases at V and 3 bases at J, with 10 bases between the two ends. The CDR3 loop spans 13 amino acids. This CDR3 reads CASSTRRDTEAFF. Here the CDR3 DNA reads TGTGCCAGCAGTACCCGAAGGGACACTGAAGCTTTCTTT.

The rearrangement links TRBV10-3 to TRBJ2-7; tentatively, D is TRBD1 (5 bases). CDR3 size: 13 residues. Looked up from germline, CDR1 is ENHRY and CDR2 is SYGVKD. V lost 0 bases and J lost 12, with 15 bases in between. The CDR3 DNA reads TGTGCCATCAGTGAGTCGACAGCCCCCACATGGTACTTC. Amino acid sequence: CAISESTAPTWYF.

CDR3 in DNA: TGTGCCAGCAGCTTTGGGGGCCAGGGGGCCGCAGATACGCAGTATTTT. Its translation is CASSFGGQGAADTQYF. V is TRBV7-2 and J is TRBJ2-3; TRBD1 matches at 8 bases. This CDR3 comprises 16 residues. V was clipped by 3 bases and J by 4 bases; unmatched bases: 9. In germline, CDR1 is SGHTA, CDR2 FQGNSA.

This clonotype has just a few counts. The chain combines TRBV7-2 with TRBJ2-1; no clear D. V lost 10 bases, J lost 4 bases, and 14 bases lay in between. In germline, CDR1 is SGHTA, CDR2 FQGNSA. The length of the CDR3 is 13 residues. In DNA, the CDR3 is TGTGCCACTCTATGGCCGCCATACAATGAGCAGTTCTTC. It translates to CATLWPPYNEQFF.